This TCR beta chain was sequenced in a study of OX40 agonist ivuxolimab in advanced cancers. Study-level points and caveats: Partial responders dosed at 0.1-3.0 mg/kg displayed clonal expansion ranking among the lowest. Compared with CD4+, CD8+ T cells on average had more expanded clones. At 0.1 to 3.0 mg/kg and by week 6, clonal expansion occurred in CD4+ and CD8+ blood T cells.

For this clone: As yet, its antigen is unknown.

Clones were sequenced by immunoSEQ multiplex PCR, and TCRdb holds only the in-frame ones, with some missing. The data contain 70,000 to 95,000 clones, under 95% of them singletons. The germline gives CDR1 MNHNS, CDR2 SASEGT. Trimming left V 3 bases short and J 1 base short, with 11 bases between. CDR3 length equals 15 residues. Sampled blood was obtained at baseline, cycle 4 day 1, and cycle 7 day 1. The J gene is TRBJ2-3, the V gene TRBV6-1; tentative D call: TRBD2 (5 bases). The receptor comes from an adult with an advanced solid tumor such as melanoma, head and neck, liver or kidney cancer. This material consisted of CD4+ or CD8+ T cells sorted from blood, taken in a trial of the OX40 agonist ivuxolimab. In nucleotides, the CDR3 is TGTGCCAGCAGTGACGCCGGGGTAGGCACAGATACGCAGTATTTT. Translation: CASSDAGVGTDTQYF.